These 6 T cell receptor beta chains were sequenced from one sample in a study of cytomegalovirus exposure and HLA in healthy donors. Generated by immunoSEQ multiplex PCR, the TCRdb table keeps only in-frame clones and is missing some. In the table there are about 330,000 clones, around 90% of which are singletons. The material sequenced was PBMCs. These receptors came from a woman aged 25 to 39 in good health and CMV-seropositive.

This clone was counted only a few times. This CDR3 reads CASGEGAGNTIYF. In nucleotides, the CDR3 is TGCGCCAGCGGGGAGGGCGCTGGAAACACCATATATTTT. The J gene is TRBJ1-3, the V gene TRBV5-1; D gene unclear. This CDR3 spans 13 amino acids. Germline values: CDR1 SGHRS, CDR2 YFSETQ. Trimming cost V 7 bases and J 2 bases, with 10 bases left between them.

The V gene is TRBV29-1, the J gene TRBJ1-1; 7 bases fit TRBD1. V lost 7 bases, J lost 1 base, and 6 bases stayed unmatched. Germline V CDR1 and CDR2: SQVTM, ANQGSEA. The CDR3 has 13 amino acids. The CDR3 DNA is TGCAGCGGCACGACAGGGACGAACACTGAAGCTTTCTTT. It codes for CSGTTGTNTEAFF.

The V gene is TRBV2, the J gene TRBJ1-1; unclear D gene. Trimming took 7 bases from V and 3 from J, leaving 12 bases between them. CDR3 length: 13 residues. CDR1 is SNHLY, CDR2 FYNNEI, per germline. The DNA for the CDR3 is TGTGCCAGCATTTCGGAGGCCTACACTGAAGCTTTCTTT. Its translation is CASISEAYTEAFF.

The chain has TRBV11-2 and TRBJ1-3, with TRBD1 matching 7 bases. Germline V gene data show CDR1 as SGHAT and CDR2 as FQNNGV. There are 17 residues in the CDR3. V shed 5 bases and J 0 bases; nucleotides not matched to a gene: 10. CDR3 region: CASSPTRQGNSGNTIYF. The DNA for the CDR3 is TGTGCCAGCAGCCCTACGAGACAGGGCAACTCTGGAAACACCATATATTTT.

The genes are TRBV19 and TRBJ1-5; 9 nucleotides align to TRBD1. V was clipped by 4 bases and J by 4 bases; unmatched bases: 8. Germline CDR1 LNHDA, CDR2 SQIVND (reference sequence). The CDR3 consists of 16 residues. The CDR3 loop is CASSSRGTGKNQPQHF. The CDR3 nucleotides are TGTGCCAGTAGTAGTAGAGGGACAGGGAAAAATCAGCCCCAGCATTTT.

The chain joins TRBV6-1 to TRBJ1-5; no clear D. The CDR3 length is 12 residues. V lost 6 bases, J lost 4 bases, and 7 bases lay in between. CDR1 and CDR2 from the germline V gene are MNHNS and SASEGT. The CDR3, as DNA: TGTGCCAGCAGCCCCGGTAATCAGCCCCAGCATTTT. Translating gives CASSPGNQPQHF.